This paragraph reports one T cell receptor (beta chain). Its antigen remains unidentified. The V and J ends lost 5 bases and 4 bases, in that order; junction bases with no gene match: 3. Germline CDR1 reads GTSNPN; CDR2 reads SVGIG (reference sequence). The CDR3 has 12 residues. This specimen belongs to a study of graft-versus-host responses after intestinal transplantation. Overall study context: Each transplant was multivisceral, liver-intestinal, or isolated intestinal. Anti-thymocyte globulin served as induction for all recipients, who then took tacrolimus and steroids for approximately 3 years.

Repertoires were generated with immunoSEQ multiplex PCR, while TCRdb's copy carries only in-frame clones and drops some. The sample lists around 100,000 clones; roughly 87% were seen once. Findings of the study overall: Present in recipient marrow, GvH clones included some that appeared first in ileum or blood. Individuals who had graft-donor T cell macrochimerism had allografts that showed high graft-versus-host to host-versus-graft clonal ratios.

The sequence was obtained from a human donor who received an intestinal transplant. The sample here was unstimulated CD4+ T cells sorted from spleen or lymph node cells, taken before intestinal transplant. This chain connects TRBV30 to TRBJ2-5, with 8 bases aligning to TRBD2. CDR3 bases: TGTGCCTGGGATACTAGCGGAGAGACCCAGTACTTC. Translated, it gives CAWDTSGETQYF.